This record looks at one T cell receptor (beta chain) sequence and its context. This specimen belongs to a study of T cell changes during pregnancy in multiple sclerosis. The repertoire was sequenced with immunoSEQ multiplex PCR; TCRdb's copy has only in-frame clones and lacks some. The repertoire holds 35,000 to 50,000 clones, about 89% seen once, with 0.55% to 0.7% in the top ten. Germline assignment: CDR1 SGHRS and CDR2 YFSETQ. The CDR3 has 14 residues. Trimming cost V 10 bases and J 0 bases; bases outside gene matches: 5. The rearrangement links TRBV5-1 to TRBJ1-1, with 11 bases matching TRBD1. This clonotype was obtained from a female donor with multiple sclerosis, enrolled in a pregnancy study. This sample comprised CD4+ T cells from peripheral blood mononuclear cells, obtained in the first trimester of pregnancy. CDR3 residues: CASRTGGMNTEAFF. CDR3 DNA sequence: TGCGCCTCCCGGACAGGGGGCATGAACACTGAAGCTTTCTTT.